Listed below are T cell receptor beta chains from one sample, sequenced in a study of tumor-infiltrating lymphocytes in localized non-small cell lung cancer. Sequencing was performed with immunoSEQ multiplex PCR; in TCRdb, only in-frame clones are kept and a portion is missing. In the table there are 20,000 to 30,000 clones, 55% to 75% of which are singletons. The material sequenced was lung tumor tissue. These receptors originate from a human donor with non-small cell lung cancer. Each CDR3 is given with its conserved first and last residue. Fields, in order: V gene, D gene, clone size, J gene, CDR3 DNA, CDR3 protein. The D gene is left open where the match is weak. For some rows the clone size is stated as once, few or many, or as a class when expanded; others skip it.

>TRBV11-2|TRBD1|-|TRBJ2-7
TGTGCCAGCAGCCAACGACAGGGTCTCGAGCAGTACTTC
CASSQRQGLEQYF
>TRBV30|-|-|TRBJ1-2
TGTGCCTGGAATCTGGGGACTAACTATGGCTACACCTTC
CAWNLGTNYGYTF
>TRBV4-3|TRBD2|once|TRBJ2-1
TGCGCCAGCAGCCAAAGCGGGGGATACAATGAGCAGTTCTTC
CASSQSGGYNEQFF
>TRBV7-3|TRBD1|-|TRBJ2-5
TGTGCCAGCAGCTTAACACAGGGGGAAGAGACCCAGTACTTC
CASSLTQGEETQYF
>TRBV21-1|-|-|TRBJ1-4
TGTGCCAGCAGCAAAGAAGGGAAAGGACCAGAAAAACTGTTTTTT
CASSKEGKGPEKLFF
>TRBV7-8|-|-|TRBJ2-3
TGTGCCAGCAGCTTAGCTTGGGGCGGGACATCAGATACGCAGTATTTT
CASSLAWGGTSDTQYF
>TRBV6-5|TRBD1|-|TRBJ2-3
TGTGCCAGCAGTTTCGACAGGGGGCGAGCAGATACGCAGTATTTT
CASSFDRGRADTQYF
>TRBV5-8|-|-|TRBJ2-7
TGTGCCAGCAGCCTACAGGGCCAGGGCTACGAGCAGTACTTC
CASSLQGQGYEQYF
>TRBV2|TRBD2|once|TRBJ2-5
TGTGCCAGCAGTGAAAGGGCTAGCGGGAGCGGTGAGACCCAGTACTTC
CASSERASGSGETQYF
>TRBV5-1|TRBD1|-|TRBJ1-1
TGCGCCAGCAGCGCCGGACAGGGAGAAGCTTTCTTT
CASSAGQGEAFF
>TRBV30|-|few|TRBJ1-3
TGTGCCTGGAGCCGACCTTCCTCTGGAAACACCATATATTTT
CAWSRPSSGNTIYF
>TRBV7-9|-|-|TRBJ1-2
TGTGCCAGCACCTCACCCTGGGACATAGACGGCTACACCTTC
CASTSPWDIDGYTF
>TRBV28|-|few|TRBJ1-2
TGTGCCAGCAAGCCTCACGAAGGGGGTAACTATGGCTACACCTTC
CASKPHEGGNYGYTF
>TRBV5-1|-|-|TRBJ2-7
TGCGCCAGCAGCTTGGTGGAGGGTAACTACGAGCAGTACTTC
CASSLVEGNYEQYF
>TRBV5-5|-|-|TRBJ2-7
TGTGCCAGCAGCCCTGGGACAAGGGGATCTGAGCAGTACTTC
CASSPGTRGSEQYF
>TRBV15|TRBD1|-|TRBJ2-7
TGTGCCACCAGCAGAGACAGGGGGCTTTACGAGCAGTACTTC
CATSRDRGLYEQYF
>TRBV5-1|-|-|TRBJ2-4
TGCGCCAGCAGTCTGGGGGAGGCCAAAAACATTCAGTACTTC
CASSLGEAKNIQYF
>TRBV28|-|-|TRBJ2-2
TGTGCCAGCACCCCAGAGAACACCGGGGAGCTGTTTTTT
CASTPENTGELFF
>TRBV5-1|-|few|TRBJ2-7
TGCGCCAGCAGCGTAAACTACGAGCAGTACTTC
CASSVNYEQYF
>TRBV6-5|-|-|TRBJ1-1
TGTGCCAGCAGTTACCGGGAAAGGGACGGTGAAGCTTTCTTT
CASSYRERDGEAFF
>TRBV4-2|-|-|TRBJ2-4
TGTGCCAGCAGCCACAAAAAAAACATTCAGTACTTC
CASSHKKNIQYF
>TRBV6-6|-|-|TRBJ2-7
TGTGCCAGCAGTTACTCGACCAAGACTTACGAGCAGTACTTC
CASSYSTKTYEQYF
>TRBV11-3|TRBD1|-|TRBJ2-1
TGTGCCAGCAGCTTAGGGGGACAGGGTAATGAGCAGTTCTTC
CASSLGGQGNEQFF
>TRBV5-1|TRBD2|-|TRBJ2-1
TGCGCCAGCAGCTTGTCTGCTAGCGGGAGGGCTGAGCAGTTCTTC
CASSLSASGRAEQFF
>TRBV7-3|-|-|TRBJ2-5
TGTGCCAGCAGCTTAAGTGGGGGGGAGACCCAGTACTTC
CASSLSGGETQYF
>TRBV5-4|TRBD1|few|TRBJ1-1
TGTGCCAGCAGCTTGGCCGAGGACAGGGGATGGACTGAAGCTTTCTTT
CASSLAEDRGWTEAFF
>TRBV7-7|-|-|TRBJ2-3
TGTGCCAGCAGCTTAGACGGCGGGAGCACAGATACGCAGTATTTT
CASSLDGGSTDTQYF
>TRBV9|TRBD1|-|TRBJ2-1
TGTGCCAGCAGCCCGGGACAGGTAAACAATGAGCAGTTCTTC
CASSPGQVNNEQFF
>TRBV18|-|-|TRBJ2-1
TGTGCCAGCTCACAGGGAGACTCCCAGTTCTTC
CASSQGDSQFF
>TRBV7-3|-|-|TRBJ2-2
TGTGCCAGCAGCTTACGGAGTAGCGTTCGGGGCACCGGGGAGCTGTTTTTT
CASSLRSSVRGTGELFF
>TRBV5-4|-|few|TRBJ2-1
TGTGCCAGCAGCTCCATCGGGAGCCACAATGAGCAGTTCTTC
CASSSIGSHNEQFF
>TRBV5-1|TRBD1|-|TRBJ1-1
TGCGCCAGCCGGACAGGGGGCGAGGTTGCTGAAGCTTTCTTT
CASRTGGEVAEAFF
>TRBV6-5|-|-|TRBJ1-4
TGTGCCAGCAGCTTTAGGGAAAAACTGTTTTTT
CASSFREKLFF
>TRBV2|TRBD1|medium-sized|TRBJ1-2
TGTGCCAGCAGTTCTCAGGGGGCGCAGAATTATGGCTACACCTTC
CASSSQGAQNYGYTF
>TRBV29-1|-|-|TRBJ2-2
TGCAGCGTTCGGACAGGGAGGGCCGGGGAGCTGTTTTTT
CSVRTGRAGELFF
>TRBV30|TRBD2|-|TRBJ2-7
TGTGCCTGGAGACTAGCGGGAGCCTACGAGCAGTACTTC
CAWRLAGAYEQYF
>TRBV28|-|-|TRBJ2-2
TGTGCCAGCAGGCGACTGGGTCGTTCCGACGGGGAGCTGTTTTTT
CASRRLGRSDGELFF
>TRBV11-1|-|-|TRBJ2-7
TGTGCCAGCAGCCCTCAACTTGCGCAGGGATCCTACGAGCAGTACTTC
CASSPQLAQGSYEQYF
>TRBV4-1|TRBD2|-|TRBJ2-7
TGCGCCAGCAGCCACCAGCGGGAGGGATACGAGCAGTACTTC
CASSHQREGYEQYF
>TRBV4-2|-|-|TRBJ1-1
TGTGCCAGCAGCCAAGACCCGTTTTATGGCACTGAAGCTTTCTTT
CASSQDPFYGTEAFF
>TRBV13|-|-|TRBJ2-5
TGTGCCAGCAGCTTATATATGGGGCCCACCGACAGTCAAGAGACCCAGTACTTC
CASSLYMGPTDSQETQYF
>TRBV7-6|TRBD1|-|TRBJ1-2
TGTGCCAGCAGCAGTCTTGAGGGGGCAGATGGCTACACCTTC
CASSSLEGADGYTF
>TRBV9|-|-|TRBJ1-1
TGTGCCAGCAGCGTAGAGGGGACGAACACTGAAGCTTTCTTT
CASSVEGTNTEAFF
>TRBV10-3|TRBD2|-|TRBJ2-7
TGTGCCATCAGTGAAGGGACTAGCGGAGGCTACGAGCAGTACTTC
CAISEGTSGGYEQYF
>TRBV9|-|-|TRBJ2-7
TGTGCCAGAAAAGGTCCCCCCTACGAGCAGTACTTC
CARKGPPYEQYF
>TRBV5-6|-|many|TRBJ2-7
TGTGCCAGCAGCTTGTTAACAGGGCTTGAATCCTACGAGCAGTACTTC
CASSLLTGLESYEQYF
>TRBV9|-|few|TRBJ1-1
TGTGCCAGCAGCCCCAGAGCGCTAAACACTGAAGCTTTCTTT
CASSPRALNTEAFF
>TRBV2|TRBD2|few|TRBJ2-4
TGTGCCAGCAGCTACCCTAGCGGGAGGGCCAGAGGGGACATTCAGTACTTC
CASSYPSGRARGDIQYF
>TRBV4-3|TRBD1|-|TRBJ1-3
TGCGCCAGCCGTCCCGGGACAGGGGCTGGAAACACCATATATTTT
CASRPGTGAGNTIYF
>TRBV28|TRBD2|-|TRBJ2-7
TGTGCCAGCAGTTCTACCCTAGCGGGAGGGCCGGCAGACGAGCAGTACTTC
CASSSTLAGGPADEQYF
>TRBV30|TRBD1|-|TRBJ2-3
TGTGCCTGGAGCTCAGGGGGCTATACCACAGATACGCAGTATTTT
CAWSSGGYTTDTQYF
>TRBV6-1|TRBD1|-|TRBJ2-3
TGTGCCAGCAGGAGGGGGCAATACACAGATACGCAGTATTTT
CASRRGQYTDTQYF
>TRBV6-5|TRBD2|-|TRBJ2-1
TGTGCCAGCAGCAGGGGGGGACTAGCGGCCAATGAGCAGTTCTTC
CASSRGGLAANEQFF
>TRBV7-2|TRBD2|few|TRBJ2-7
TGTGCCAGCAGCTTAGCAAGCGGGAGCTACGAGCAGTACTTC
CASSLASGSYEQYF
>TRBV7-3|-|few|TRBJ1-2
TGTGCCAGCAGCTCCGGGGGATGCGGCTACACCTTC
CASSSGGCGYTF
>TRBV5-1|-|once|TRBJ1-2
TGCGCCAGCAGCTTGGGGGACGTCTATGGCTACACCTTC
CASSLGDVYGYTF
>TRBV27|-|-|TRBJ2-7
TGTGCCAGCAGTTTATCTCAACTAGCCTCCCCATACGAGCAGTACTTC
CASSLSQLASPYEQYF
>TRBV18|-|few|TRBJ1-2
TGTGCCAGCTCACCCGGGACTGAGTCCTATGGCTACACCTTC
CASSPGTESYGYTF
>TRBV18|-|-|TRBJ2-7
TGTGCCAGCTCACCACCCTGGGCGGGGGCCGAGCAGTACTTC
CASSPPWAGAEQYF
>TRBV7-9|-|-|TRBJ1-1
TGTGCCAGCAGCCCCAACATGAACACTGAAGCTTTCTTT
CASSPNMNTEAFF